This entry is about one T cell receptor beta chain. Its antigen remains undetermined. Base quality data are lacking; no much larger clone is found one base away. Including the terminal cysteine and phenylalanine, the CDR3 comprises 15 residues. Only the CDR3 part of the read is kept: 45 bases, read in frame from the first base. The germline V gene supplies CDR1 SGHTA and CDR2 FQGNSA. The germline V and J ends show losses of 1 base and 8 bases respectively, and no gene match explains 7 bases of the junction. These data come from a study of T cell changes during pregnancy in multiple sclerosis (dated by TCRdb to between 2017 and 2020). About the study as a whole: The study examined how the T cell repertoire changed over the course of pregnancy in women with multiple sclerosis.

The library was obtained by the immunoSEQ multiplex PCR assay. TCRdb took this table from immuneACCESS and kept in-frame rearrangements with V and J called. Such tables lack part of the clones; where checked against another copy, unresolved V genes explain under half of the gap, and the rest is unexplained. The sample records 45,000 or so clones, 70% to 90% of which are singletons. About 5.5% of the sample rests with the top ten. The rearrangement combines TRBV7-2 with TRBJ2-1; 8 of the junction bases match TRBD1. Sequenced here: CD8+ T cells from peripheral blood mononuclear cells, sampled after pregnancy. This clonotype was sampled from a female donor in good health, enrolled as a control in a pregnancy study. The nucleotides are TGTGCCAGCAGCTTAGGCGGACAGGGAGTCTATGAGCAGTTCTTC. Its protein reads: CASSLGGQGVYEQFF. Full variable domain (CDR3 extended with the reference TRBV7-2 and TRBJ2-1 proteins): GAGVSQSPSNKVTEKGKDVELRCDPISGHTALYWYRQSLGQGLEFLIYFQGNSAPDKSGLPSDRFSAERTGGSVSTLTIQRTQQEDSAVYLCASSLGGQGVYEQFFGPGTRLTVL.